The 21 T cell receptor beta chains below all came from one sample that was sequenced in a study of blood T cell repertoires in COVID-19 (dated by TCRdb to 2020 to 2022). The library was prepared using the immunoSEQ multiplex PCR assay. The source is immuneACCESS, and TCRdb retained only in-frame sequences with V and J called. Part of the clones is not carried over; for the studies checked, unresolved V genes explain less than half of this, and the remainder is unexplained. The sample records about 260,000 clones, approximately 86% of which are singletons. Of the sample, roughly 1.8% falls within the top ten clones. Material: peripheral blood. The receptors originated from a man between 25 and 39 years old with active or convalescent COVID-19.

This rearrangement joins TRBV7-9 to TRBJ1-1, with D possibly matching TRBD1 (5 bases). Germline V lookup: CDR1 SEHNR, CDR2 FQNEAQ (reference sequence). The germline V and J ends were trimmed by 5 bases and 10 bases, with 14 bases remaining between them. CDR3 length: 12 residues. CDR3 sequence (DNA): TGTGCCAGCAGCGGTGCGGGGGTCGGAGCTTTCTTT. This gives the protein CASSGAGVGAFF.

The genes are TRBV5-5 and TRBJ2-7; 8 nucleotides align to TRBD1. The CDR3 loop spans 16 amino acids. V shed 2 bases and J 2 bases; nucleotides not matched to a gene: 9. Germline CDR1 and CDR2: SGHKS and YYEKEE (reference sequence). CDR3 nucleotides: TGTGCCAGCAGCTTACCGCGGGACAGGCCAACCTACGAGCAGTACTTC. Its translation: CASSLPRDRPTYEQYF.

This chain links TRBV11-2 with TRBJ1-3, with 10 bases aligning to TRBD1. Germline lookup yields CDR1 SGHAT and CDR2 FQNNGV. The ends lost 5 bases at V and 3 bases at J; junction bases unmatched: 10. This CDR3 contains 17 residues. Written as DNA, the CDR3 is TGTGCCAGCAGCCCCTTATTCGGGACAGGGGTTGGAAACACCATATATTTT. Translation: CASSPLFGTGVGNTIYF.

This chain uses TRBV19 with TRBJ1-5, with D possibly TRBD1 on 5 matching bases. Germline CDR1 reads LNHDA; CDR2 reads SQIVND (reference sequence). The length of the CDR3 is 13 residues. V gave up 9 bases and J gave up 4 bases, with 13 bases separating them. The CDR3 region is CASRDWGNQPQHF. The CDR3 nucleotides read TGTGCCAGCAGGGATTGGGGAAATCAGCCCCAGCATTTT.

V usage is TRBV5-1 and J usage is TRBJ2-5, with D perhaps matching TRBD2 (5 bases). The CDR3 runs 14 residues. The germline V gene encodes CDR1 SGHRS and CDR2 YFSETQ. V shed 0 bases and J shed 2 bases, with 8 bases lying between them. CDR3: CASSLETGQETQYF. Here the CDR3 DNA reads TGCGCCAGCAGCTTGGAGACGGGGCAAGAGACCCAGTACTTC.

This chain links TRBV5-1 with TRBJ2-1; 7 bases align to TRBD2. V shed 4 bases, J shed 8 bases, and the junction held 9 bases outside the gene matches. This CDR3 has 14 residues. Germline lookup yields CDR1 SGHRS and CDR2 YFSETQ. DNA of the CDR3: TGCGCCAGCAGCGTCGGCGGGGGAGTCCATGAGCAGTTCTTC. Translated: CASSVGGGVHEQFF.

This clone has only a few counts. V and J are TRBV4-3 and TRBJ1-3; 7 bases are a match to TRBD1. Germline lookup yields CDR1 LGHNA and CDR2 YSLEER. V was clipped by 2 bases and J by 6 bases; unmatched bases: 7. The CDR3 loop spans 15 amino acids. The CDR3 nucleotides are TGCGCCAGCAGCCAAACCACAGGGGTTGAAAACACCATATATTTT. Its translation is CASSQTTGVENTIYF.

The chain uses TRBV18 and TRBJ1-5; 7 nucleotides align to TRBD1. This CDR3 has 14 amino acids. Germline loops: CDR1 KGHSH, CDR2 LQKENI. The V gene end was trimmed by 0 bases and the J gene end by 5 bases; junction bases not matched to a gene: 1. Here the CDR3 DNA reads TGTGCCAGCTCACCACCAGGGGGCCATCAGCCCCAGCATTTT. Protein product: CASSPPGGHQPQHF.

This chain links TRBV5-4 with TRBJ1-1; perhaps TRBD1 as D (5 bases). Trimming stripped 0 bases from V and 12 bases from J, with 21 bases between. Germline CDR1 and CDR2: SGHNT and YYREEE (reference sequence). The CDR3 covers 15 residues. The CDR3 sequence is CASSLARGAGRMSFF. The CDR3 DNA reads TGTGCCAGCAGCTTGGCGCGGGGCGCGGGCAGAATGTCTTTCTTT.

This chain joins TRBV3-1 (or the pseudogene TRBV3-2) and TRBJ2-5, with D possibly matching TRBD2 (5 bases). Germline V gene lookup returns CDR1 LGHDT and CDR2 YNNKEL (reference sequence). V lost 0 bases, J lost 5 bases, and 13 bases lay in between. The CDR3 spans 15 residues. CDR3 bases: TGTGCCAGCAGCCAAGAAGCGGATAGAGGGGAGACCCAGTACTTC. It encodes CASSQEADRGETQYF.

The CDR3 loop reads CASSQETGYNQPQHF. As DNA, the CDR3 is TGTGCCAGCAGCCAAGAAACAGGGTACAATCAGCCCCAGCATTTT. The chain joins TRBV4-2 to TRBJ1-5; D perhaps matches TRBD1 (6 bases). From germline, CDR1 is LGHNA and CDR2 YNFKEQ. V lost 0 bases to trimming and J lost 3 bases, with 9 bases between them. The CDR3 sequence is 15 residues long.

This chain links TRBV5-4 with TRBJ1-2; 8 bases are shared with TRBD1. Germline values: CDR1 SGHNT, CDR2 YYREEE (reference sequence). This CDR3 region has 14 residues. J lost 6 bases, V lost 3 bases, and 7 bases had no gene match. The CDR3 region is CASSYSDRVDGYTF. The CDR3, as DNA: TGTGCCAGCAGCTACTCGGACAGGGTGGATGGCTACACCTTC. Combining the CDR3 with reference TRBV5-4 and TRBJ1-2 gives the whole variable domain ETGVTQSPTHLIKTRGQQVTLRCSSQSGHNTVSWYQQALGQGPQFIFQYYREEENGRGNFPPRFSGLQFPNYSSELNVNALELDDSALYLCASSYSDRVDGYTFGSGTRLTVV.

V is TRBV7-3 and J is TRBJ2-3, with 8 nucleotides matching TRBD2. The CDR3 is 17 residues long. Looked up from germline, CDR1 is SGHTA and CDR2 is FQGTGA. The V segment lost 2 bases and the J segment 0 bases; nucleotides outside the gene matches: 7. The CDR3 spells CASSLLASGPSTDTQYF. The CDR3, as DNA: TGTGCCAGCAGCTTACTTGCTAGCGGGCCTAGCACAGATACGCAGTATTTT.

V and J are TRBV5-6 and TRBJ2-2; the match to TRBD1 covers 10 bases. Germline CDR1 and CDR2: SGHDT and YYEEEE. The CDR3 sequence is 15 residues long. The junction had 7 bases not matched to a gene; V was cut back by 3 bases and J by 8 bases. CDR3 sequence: CASSSGTGDVGELFF. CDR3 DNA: TGTGCCAGCAGCTCCGGGACAGGGGATGTGGGGGAGCTGTTTTTT.

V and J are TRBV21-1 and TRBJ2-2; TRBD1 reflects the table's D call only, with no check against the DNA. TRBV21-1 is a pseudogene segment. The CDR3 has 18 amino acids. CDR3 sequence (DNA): TGTGCCAGCAGCAAACATTCCGAGAGGACAGGGTACACCGGGGAGCTGTTTTTT. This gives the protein CASSKHSERTGYTGELFF.

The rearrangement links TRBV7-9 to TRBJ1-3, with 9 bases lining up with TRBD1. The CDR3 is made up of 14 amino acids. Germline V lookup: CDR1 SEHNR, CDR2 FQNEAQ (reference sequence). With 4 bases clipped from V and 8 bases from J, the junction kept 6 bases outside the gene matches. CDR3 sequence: CASSSGTGMDTIYF. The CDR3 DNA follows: TGTGCCAGCAGCTCAGGGACAGGGATGGACACCATATATTTT.

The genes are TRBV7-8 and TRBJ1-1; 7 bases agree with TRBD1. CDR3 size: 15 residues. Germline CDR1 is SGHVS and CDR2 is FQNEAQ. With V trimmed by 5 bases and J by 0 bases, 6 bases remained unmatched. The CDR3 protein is CASSIHTGVNTEAFF. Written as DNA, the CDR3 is TGTGCCAGCAGCATCCACACAGGGGTGAACACTGAAGCTTTCTTT.

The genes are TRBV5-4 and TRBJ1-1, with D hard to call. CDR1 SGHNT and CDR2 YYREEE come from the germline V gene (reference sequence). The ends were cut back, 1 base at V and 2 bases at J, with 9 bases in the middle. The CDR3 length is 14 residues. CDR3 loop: CASSLMRTNTEAFF. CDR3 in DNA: TGTGCCAGCAGCTTGATGAGGACTAACACTGAAGCTTTCTTT.

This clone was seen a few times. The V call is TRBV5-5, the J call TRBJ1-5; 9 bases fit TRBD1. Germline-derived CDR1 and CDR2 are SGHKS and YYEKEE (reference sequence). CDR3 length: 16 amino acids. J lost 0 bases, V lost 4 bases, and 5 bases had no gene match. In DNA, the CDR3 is TGTGCCAGCAGCGGACAGGGGACTTATAGCAATCAGCCCCAGCATTTT. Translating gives CASSGQGTYSNQPQHF.

The CDR3 DNA is TGTGCCAGCAGCCAAGGGGGGCTTTCCTACGAGCAGTACTTC. Translated: CASSQGGLSYEQYF. The V gene is TRBV3-1 (or the pseudogene TRBV3-2), the J gene TRBJ2-7; D is perhaps TRBD1 (6 bases). Germline V lookup: CDR1 LGHDT, CDR2 YNNKEL (reference sequence). V lost 1 base to trimming and J lost 1 base, with 8 bases between them. This CDR3 has 14 amino acids.

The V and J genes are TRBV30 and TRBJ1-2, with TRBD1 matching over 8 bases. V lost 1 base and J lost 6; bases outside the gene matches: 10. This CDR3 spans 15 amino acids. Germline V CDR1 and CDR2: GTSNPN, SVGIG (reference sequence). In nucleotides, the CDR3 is TGTGCCTGGAGTGACGGGACAGGCGCAGCTAATGGCTACACCTTC. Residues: CAWSDGTGAANGYTF.